This TCR beta chain was recorded in a study of breast tumors, draining lymph nodes, adjacent tissues. The CDR3 loop spans 13 amino acids. Trimming took 2 bases from V and 8 from J; bases not matched to a gene: 3. Germline CDR1 is KGHDR and CDR2 is SFDVKD. Via MiXCR, TCRdb re-called the multiplex PCR reads, giving one row per CDR3 protein. This repertoire shows 85,000 to 120,000 distinct CDR3 sequences, 30% found once; its top ten account for 4.5% to 7%. In its sample, this clonotype was seen many times. Antigen unknown. Samples came from axillary lymph nodes draining the breast cancer. Study-level findings and limits: Luminal-like breast cancer showed significantly higher tumor–nontumor repertoire similarity than basal-like. Tumors had less TCR diversity than lymph nodes, more than nontumor tissue. That most tumor T cells come from lymph nodes remained unproven. The data were judged consistent with most tumor T cells coming from lymph node and expanding in tumor.

The TCR originated in a female donor with breast cancer. Some clones in this sample may be carry-over from other donors' samples. This chain links TRBV24-1 with TRBJ1-2, with 8 bases matching TRBD1. Input material: axillary lymph node tissue. CDR3 sequence reads: CATSDSTGVGYTF. The CDR3 bases are TGTGCCACCAGTGATTCGACAGGGGTCGGCTACACCTTC.